This T cell receptor beta chain was found in a study of blood T cell repertoires in COVID-19 (dated by TCRdb to the early 2020s). About the investigation overall: Collaborator samples came from the United States, Italy and Spain and covered acute and convalescent phases of COVID-19. The sample metadata nearly always contained a de-identified subject ID, COVID-19 status, age in years and sex. Samples were obtained from the ongoing ImmuneRACE study (first 160 participants) and from 1,000 to 1,500 subjects provided by 6 global collaborators. The dataset comprised deeply sampled blood TCRbeta repertoires from subjects exposed to, actively infected with, or recovered from COVID-19. HLA class I and class II types, where available, came from metadata supplied by the sample provider rather than from assay-based typing. A freely available public database, intended as a resource for researchers studying the immune response to SARS-CoV-2, is where the repertoires were released. The prospective study material was composed of cDNA or gDNA derived from T cells, B-cell-depleted T cells, or PBMCs.

The CDR3 runs 17 residues from the cysteine to the phenylalanine. The DNA shown is the 51-base CDR3, in frame from base 1. Relative to germline, V is missing 4 bases and J is missing 2 bases, with 12 bases of the junction outside any gene match. The germline V gene encodes CDR1 LGHNA and CDR2 YNFKEQ. Whole blood was collected in K2EDTA tubes by collaborating institutions according to the institutions' own protocols. For TCRbeta analysis, collaborators shipped samples as frozen whole blood, isolated PBMCs, or DNA extracted from either of those sample types. General conclusions and limits of the study: How much clinical and demographic metadata was included differed by source and by participant, and the metadata was provided uncurated.

TCRbeta CDR3 regions were amplified from genomic DNA by means of the immunoSEQ Assay, a bias-controlled multiplex PCR. The study's own analysis went as follows. Within the assay, amplification of reference gene primers was used to estimate how many nucleated cells each sample contained. Sequence reads were collapsed and filtered to measure the absolute abundance of every unique TCRbeta CDR3 rearrangement. For each sample, productive Simpson clonality was calculated as the square root of Simpson's diversity index across productive rearrangements. Entries here come from immuneACCESS through TCRdb and include only in-frame sequences with V and J called. Some clones fail to appear in such tables; in the studies checked, an unresolved V gene covers under half of the shortfall, and the cause of the remainder is unknown. That table gives V, J and clone size, and the DNA gave D and trimming. This sample gives 250,000 to 300,000 clones in total; 80% to 90% of them show up just once. Clones ranked in the top ten supply roughly 3.6% of the sample.

With respect to this clone: It has no known antigen specificity. Within one base of it there is no much larger clone, and no base qualities were kept.

The sequence links TRBV4-2 to TRBJ2-5, with 8 bases aligning to TRBD2. This sequence originates from a woman aged 40 to 50 with acute or convalescent COVID-19. The sequencing input was peripheral blood. The sequence in DNA is TGTGCCAGCAGCCGCGGGGGGCCAGGGGCCTCACAAGAGACCCAGTACTTC. Translated, it reads CASSRGGPGASQETQYF.